These 19 T cell receptor beta chains share one sample of origin, sequenced in a study of blood T cells in healthy people across ages. It was with a sample-barcoded 5' primer and a J-beta primer mix that a second PCR of roughly 7 to 12 cycles was run. TCRdb redid the calling of the 5' RACE reads with MiXCR, one entry per CDR3 protein. Of around 1,500,000 distinct CDR3 sequences in the sample, roughly 40% were seen once. Sample: blood. These receptors all stem from a woman aged 18-30 years in good health.

This chain links TRBV7-9 with TRBJ2-1; the D gene is possibly TRBD2 (5 bases). There are 16 residues in the CDR3. V was pared by 1 base and J by 8 bases, with 18 bases between. Germline values: CDR1 SEHNR, CDR2 FQNEAQ (reference sequence). In nucleotides, the CDR3 is TGTGCCAGCAGCTTAGTTATTACACCGGGGTATGATGAGCAGTTCTTC. Amino acids: CASSLVITPGYDEQFF.

With respect to this clonotype: The germline gene is not matched at one end of the junction; a read error may be the cause. The CDR3 reads CTSSRGNTEAFF. The CDR3 nucleotides read TGTACCAGCAGCCGTGGGAACACTGAAGCTTTCTTT. The chain has TRBV11-2 and TRBJ1-1, with D unresolved. There are 12 residues in the CDR3. Germline V gene lookup returns CDR1 SGHAT and CDR2 FQNNGV. Together with reference TRBV11-2 and TRBJ1-1, the CDR3 gives the full variable domain: EAGVAQSPRYKIIEKRQSVAFWCNPISGHATLYWYQQILGQGPKLLIQFQNNGVVDDSQLPKDRFSAERLKGVDSTLKIQPAKLEDSAVYLCTSSRGNTEAFFGQGTRLTVV.

Of note for this clonotype: Without the conserved terminal phenylalanine or tryptophan, this CDR3 likely stems from a read error. Here the CDR3 reads CASSGGRNYGYTL. The CDR3 coding sequence is TGTGCCAGCAGTGGCGGCAGGAACTATGGCTACACCCTC. The chain employs TRBV2 and TRBJ1-2; D unclear. The CDR3 length is 13 residues. Between the trimmed V and J ends, which lost 4 bases and 2 bases, there was a span of 8 bases. Germline V gene data show CDR1 as SNHLY and CDR2 as FYNNEI.

This sequence joins TRBV5-6 and TRBJ1-1; D unclear. Trimming left V 2 bases short and J 1 base short, with 12 bases between. The CDR3 has 15 amino acids. CDR1 and CDR2 (germline): SGHDT, YYEEEE. This CDR3 reads CASSFRLHTNTEAFF. For the CDR3, the DNA is TGTGCCAGCAGCTTCCGATTACACACGAACACTGAAGCTTTCTTT.

The chain is built from TRBV9 and TRBJ1-1; TRBD1 matches 7 bases. The CDR3 has 12 residues. The trim removed 1 base at V and 9 bases at J, leaving 3 bases unmatched. Germline V CDR1 and CDR2: SGDLS, YYNGEE. As DNA, the CDR3 is TGTGCCAGCAGCGTACAGGGGGGGAAAGCTTTCTTT. Amino acid sequence: CASSVQGGKAFF.

The chain combines TRBV2 with TRBJ2-7, with TRBD2 matching 7 bases. The germline gives CDR1 SNHLY, CDR2 FYNNEI. The CDR3 runs 16 residues. Germline trimming cut 5 bases from V and 0 bases from J; bases unmatched to any gene: 10. CDR3 in amino acids: CASSLLGGGDSYEQYF. The CDR3 bases are TGTGCCAGCAGTCTCCTGGGCGGGGGAGACTCCTACGAGCAGTACTTC.

The rearrangement uses TRBV20-1 and TRBJ2-5, with D possibly matching TRBD1 (5 bases). The V and J ends lost 1 base and 0 bases respectively, with 9 bases between them. Germline loops: CDR1 DFQATT, CDR2 SNEGSKA (reference sequence). The CDR3 runs to 14 residues. The CDR3 DNA is TGCAGTGCTAGAGGACAGAGGTACCAAGAGACCCAGTACTTC. Translated: CSARGQRYQETQYF.

This sequence joins TRBV7-2 and TRBJ2-1, with TRBD2 identical over 9 bases. This CDR3 has 13 amino acids. Trimming removed 8 bases from V and 6 bases from J; junction bases left unmatched: 5. Germline V gene sequence: CDR1 SGHTA, CDR2 FQGNSA. For the CDR3, the DNA is TGTGCCAGCGGGGTAGCGGGAGCCAATGAGCAGTTCTTC. As protein: CASGVAGANEQFF.

The rearrangement links TRBV27 to TRBJ1-4; D is undetermined. Trimming stripped 4 bases from V and 4 bases from J, with 10 bases between. Germline V gene sequence: CDR1 MNHEY, CDR2 SMNVEV (reference sequence). The CDR3 extends over 14 amino acids. For the CDR3, the DNA is TGTGCCAGCAGTTCCTGGGCGGGTAATGAAAAACTGTTTTTT. Translation gives CASSSWAGNEKLFF.

This chain links TRBV29-1 with TRBJ2-5; perhaps TRBD2 as D (5 bases). Between the trimmed V and J ends, which lost 7 bases and 11 bases, there was a span of 26 bases. The CDR3 totals 14 residues. Germline CDR1 is SQVTM and CDR2 is ANQGSEA. The DNA for the CDR3 is TGCAGCGCCGAGGGTCGGACGGTCGACAATGAGCAGTACTTC. Translation: CSAEGRTVDNEQYF.

V usage is TRBV20-1 and J usage is TRBJ1-2, with 8 bases fitting TRBD1. The V gene's germline CDR1 is DFQATT and CDR2 SNEGSKA (reference sequence). J gave up 2 bases and V 5 bases, and 7 bases lay outside the gene matches. The CDR3 contains 14 residues. CDR3 coding DNA: TGCAGTGCTCCGGACAGGGTACAGAACTATGGCTACACCTTC. This gives the protein CSAPDRVQNYGYTF.

The rearrangement links TRBV6-5 to TRBJ2-7, with TRBD2 matching over 7 bases. Germline V gene lookup returns CDR1 MNHEY and CDR2 SVGAGI. CDR3 length equals 15 residues. The V gene end was trimmed by 2 bases and the J gene end by 2 bases; junction bases not matched to a gene: 6. The CDR3 nucleotides are TGTGCCAGCAGTTACGTTAGCGGGCCGACCTACGAGCAGTACTTC. It specifies CASSYVSGPTYEQYF.

This clonotype was detected a few times. The chain has TRBV2 and TRBJ2-5, with 7 bases aligning to TRBD1. The V segment lost 6 bases and the J segment 11 bases; nucleotides outside the gene matches: 9. Germline values: CDR1 SNHLY, CDR2 FYNNEI. This CDR3 comprises 12 residues. CDR3 nucleotides: TGTGCCAGCAGGACAGGGTTGGGGGCTCAGTACTTC. Amino acid sequence: CASRTGLGAQYF. Based on the CDR3 plus reference TRBV2 and TRBJ2-5, the full variable domain is EPEVTQTPSHQVTQMGQEVILRCVPISNHLYFYWYRQILGQKVEFLVSFYNNEISEKSEIFDDQFSVERPDGSNFTLKIRSTKLEDSAMYFCASRTGLGAQYFGPGTRLLVL.

This clonotype was observed a few times. V gene TRBV20-1 combines with J gene TRBJ2-7; the D gene is possibly TRBD1 (5 bases). The CDR3 has 13 residues. Trimming cost V 2 bases and J 3 bases, with 11 bases left between them. In germline, CDR1 is DFQATT, CDR2 SNEGSKA (reference sequence). The CDR3 reads CSARQGGYYEQYF. The CDR3 DNA follows: TGCAGTGCTAGACAGGGTGGGTACTACGAGCAGTACTTC.

Here the CDR3 DNA reads TGTGCCAGCAGCGAACACCCCCGGACAGGTTCTGGGGCCAACGTCCTGACTTTC. Translation: CASSEHPRTGSGANVLTF. The chain has TRBV9 and TRBJ2-6; 7 nucleotides line up with TRBD1. The CDR3 is 18 residues long. Trimming at V came to 3 bases and at J to 1 base, leaving 10 bases not matched to a gene. CDR1 and CDR2 from the germline V gene are SGDLS and YYNGEE.

This chain links TRBV5-1 with TRBJ2-1; no clear D. CDR3 length: 12 residues. The V end lost 5 bases, the J end lost 9 bases, and 12 bases lay between the germline ends. Germline V gene data show CDR1 as SGHRS and CDR2 as YFSETQ. The DNA of the CDR3 is TGCGCCAGCAGTTTGCAAGATGTTGAGCAGTTCTTC. It encodes CASSLQDVEQFF. Drawing the rest from reference TRBV5-1 and TRBJ2-1, the complete variable domain is KAGVTQTPRYLIKTRGQQVTLSCSPISGHRSVSWYQQTPGQGLQFLFEYFSETQRNKGNFPGRFSGRQFSNSRSEMNVSTLELGDSALYLCASSLQDVEQFFGPGTRLTVL.

The chain carries TRBV5-1 and TRBJ1-5; possibly TRBD1 for D (5 bases). The germline gives CDR1 SGHRS, CDR2 YFSETQ. The CDR3 runs to 15 residues. Trimming removed 4 bases at V and 5 bases at J, with 16 bases between. CDR3 nucleotides: TGCGCCAGCAGCAAAGGGACGGGGATGGATCAGCCCCAGCATTTT. Protein sequence: CASSKGTGMDQPQHF.

The V gene is TRBV28, the J gene TRBJ2-5, with D perhaps TRBD2 (5 bases). Trimming shortened V by 4 bases and J by 11 bases, and 20 bases separated the two germline ends. The CDR3 sequence is 14 residues long. Germline CDR1 is MDHEN and CDR2 is SYDVKM. The CDR3, as DNA: TGTGCCAGCAGTTCCCAACGGAATGTTCGAGGGCAGTACTTC. As protein: CASSSQRNVRGQYF.

This clonotype was recorded only once. A read error may explain this, as a much larger clone is one base away. This chain connects TRBV7-2 to TRBJ2-1; D possibly corresponds to TRBD1 (6 bases). V was cut by 5 bases and J by 9 bases, with 14 bases left in between. CDR3 length: 13 amino acids. Germline V CDR1 and CDR2: SGHTA, FQGNSA. CDR3 sequence (DNA): TGTGCCAGCAGCGTTGCAGGGGTAGTTGAGCAGTTCTTC. The encoded protein is CASSVAGVVEQFF.